The 30 T cell receptor beta chains listed next were all sequenced from one sample in a study of T cell responses to AZD1222 COVID-19 vaccine. TCRdb's table, derived via immunoSEQ multiplex PCR, lists solely in-frame clones and lacks some. Of 99,000 or so clones listed, about 89% are singletons. This specimen was peripheral blood, taken on day 0 of AZD1222 vaccination. The receptors here all came from an adult in good health.

The rearrangement uses TRBV19 and TRBJ1-1; the D is unclear. The CDR3 spans 13 residues. Per germline, CDR1 LNHDA and CDR2 SQIVND (reference sequence). The V end lost 4 bases, the J end lost 7 bases, and 13 bases lay between the germline ends. CDR3 coding DNA: TGTGCCAGTAGTACCTTAGGAGGAATTGAAGCTTTCTTT. This sequence encodes CASSTLGGIEAFF.

The J gene is TRBJ2-1, the V gene TRBV10-1; tentative D call: TRBD2 (6 bases). Trimming took 0 bases from V and 4 from J, leaving 13 bases between them. The CDR3 loop spans 16 amino acids. Germline CDR1 WNHNN, CDR2 SYGVQD (reference sequence). In nucleotides, the CDR3 is TGCGCCAGCAGTGAGTCGACGGCGGGGCTTTACAATGAGCAGTTCTTC. Amino acid sequence: CASSESTAGLYNEQFF.

This clone has only one observation. This sequence joins TRBV5-4 and TRBJ1-3; D gene ambiguous. Trimming cost V 1 base and J 0 bases, with 5 bases left between them. The CDR3 contains 14 residues. From germline, CDR1 is SGHNT and CDR2 YYREEE (reference sequence). The DNA for the CDR3 is TGTGCCAGCAGCTTGAAAGCCTCTGGAAACACCATATATTTT. Translation: CASSLKASGNTIYF. The whole variable domain, remainder taken from reference TRBV5-4 and TRBJ1-3, is ETGVTQSPTHLIKTRGQQVTLRCSSQSGHNTVSWYQQALGQGPQFIFQYYREEENGRGNFPPRFSGLQFPNYSSELNVNALELDDSALYLCASSLKASGNTIYFGEGSWLTVV.

This chain joins TRBV2 and TRBJ2-2; 11 positions match TRBD1. This CDR3 is 20 amino acids long. Germline V lookup: CDR1 SNHLY, CDR2 FYNNEI. J lost 3 bases, V lost 5 bases, and 17 bases had no gene match. The CDR3: CASSITGTGGYVGDTGELFF. In nucleotides, the CDR3 is TGTGCCAGCAGTATCACCGGGACAGGGGGATACGTAGGCGACACCGGGGAGCTGTTTTTT.

The rearrangement joins TRBV5-4 to TRBJ2-7, with 9 bases identical to TRBD1. J gave up 4 bases and V 3 bases, and 5 bases lay outside the gene matches. The germline gives CDR1 SGHNT, CDR2 YYREEE (reference sequence). The CDR3 extends over 14 amino acids. The CDR3 spells CASSYQDRGYEQYF. The CDR3 region has the DNA TGTGCCAGCAGCTACCAAGACAGGGGGTACGAGCAGTACTTC.

A note on this clone: Since the CDR3 does not end with the conserved phenylalanine or tryptophan, this likely comes from a read error. The gene calls are TRBV5-4 and TRBJ1-6; the D is unclear. Between the trimmed V and J ends, which lost 4 bases and 8 bases, there was a span of 13 bases. The CDR3 is 14 residues long. The germline V gene has CDR1 SGHNT and CDR2 YYREEE (reference sequence). As DNA, the CDR3 is TGTGCCAGCAGCAAGGACGCGGTGGATTCACCCCTCCACCTT. Encoded protein: CASSKDAVDSPLHL.

This chain connects TRBV30 to TRBJ2-1, with 7 bases fitting TRBD2. CDR3 length equals 13 residues. After removal of 4 bases from V and 13 bases from J, the junction contained 13 bases not matched to a gene. Germline V lookup: CDR1 GTSNPN, CDR2 SVGIG (reference sequence). As DNA, the CDR3 is TGTGCCTGGATTCACGCTCGGGTAGCGGGTCAGTTCTTC. The encoded protein is CAWIHARVAGQFF. The complete variable domain, with remaining parts taken from reference TRBV30 and TRBJ2-1, reads SQTIHQWPATLVQPVGSPLSLECTVEGTSNPNLYWYRQAAGRGLQLLFYSVGIGQISSEVPQNLSASRPQDRQFILSSKKLLLSDSGFYLCAWIHARVAGQFFGPGTRLTVL.

In DNA, the CDR3 is TGCGCCAGCAGCTTGGACAGATTCCAAGAGACCCAGTACTTC. It translates to CASSLDRFQETQYF. The rearrangement joins TRBV5-1 to TRBJ2-5; D unclear. V lost 0 bases to trimming and J lost 1 base, with 7 bases between them. Germline V gene data show CDR1 as SGHRS and CDR2 as YFSETQ. The CDR3 is made up of 14 amino acids.

The chain recombines TRBV6-4 with TRBJ2-3; D unresolved. The V gene's germline CDR1 is MRHNA and CDR2 SNTAGT. This CDR3 comprises 16 residues. Trimming pared 3 bases from V and 1 base from J, leaving 14 bases between. This CDR3 reads CASSEKVGGGTDTQYF. The CDR3 DNA is TGTGCCAGCAGTGAGAAGGTTGGTGGGGGCACAGATACGCAGTATTTT.

This chain connects TRBV5-1 to TRBJ1-3, with D uncertain. The ends were cut back, 0 bases at V and 8 bases at J, with 12 bases in the middle. The germline V gene encodes CDR1 SGHRS and CDR2 YFSETQ. This CDR3 comprises 14 residues. In DNA, the CDR3 is TGCGCCAGCAGCTTGGCAAAAGTTGGGGACACCATATATTTT. Protein product: CASSLAKVGDTIYF. The entire variable domain, with the rest obtained from reference TRBV5-1 and TRBJ1-3, is as follows: KAGVTQTPRYLIKTRGQQVTLSCSPISGHRSVSWYQQTPGQGLQFLFEYFSETQRNKGNFPGRFSGRQFSNSRSEMNVSTLELGDSALYLCASSLAKVGDTIYFGEGSWLTVV.

The chain has TRBV5-1 and TRBJ1-1; 8 nucleotides agree with TRBD1. V was clipped by 1 base and J by 0 bases; unmatched bases: 5. In germline, CDR1 is SGHRS, CDR2 YFSETQ. The CDR3 runs to 16 residues. CDR3 sequence (DNA): TGCGCCAGCAGCTTGAGGTCAGGGGGCATGAACACTGAAGCTTTCTTT. Protein sequence: CASSLRSGGMNTEAFF. The full variable domain, its missing parts supplied by reference TRBV5-1 and TRBJ1-1, is KAGVTQTPRYLIKTRGQQVTLSCSPISGHRSVSWYQQTPGQGLQFLFEYFSETQRNKGNFPGRFSGRQFSNSRSEMNVSTLELGDSALYLCASSLRSGGMNTEAFFGQGTRLTVV.

This clone was detected only once. The V and J genes are TRBV20-1 and TRBJ1-1; no firm D call. Deletions cut 1 base from V and 4 bases from J, with 4 bases between. This CDR3 is built from 11 residues. Germline assignment: CDR1 DFQATT and CDR2 SNEGSKA (reference sequence). The CDR3: CSARGGTEAFF. CDR3 DNA sequence: TGCAGTGCTAGAGGAGGCACTGAAGCTTTCTTT.

This chain links TRBV28 with TRBJ1-2; D unclear. Trimming removed 6 bases at V and 8 bases at J, with 13 bases between. This CDR3 contains 12 residues. Germline CDR1 is MDHEN and CDR2 is SYDVKM. The CDR3 DNA reads as TGTGCCAGCAGCCCCCTCCCCACGGGCTACACCTTC. Protein sequence: CASSPLPTGYTF.

This chain links TRBV15 with TRBJ2-5; TRBD1 might be the D (7 bases). Germline CDR1 is LNHNV and CDR2 is YYDKDF (reference sequence). Trimming took 4 bases from V and 1 from J, leaving 22 bases between them. This CDR3 has 18 amino acids. The CDR3 nucleotides are TGTGCCACCAGCATCCTAAACAGGGGTGGGGGGCTCCAAGAGACCCAGTACTTC. This sequence encodes CATSILNRGGGLQETQYF.

This rearrangement joins TRBV3-1 (or the pseudogene TRBV3-2) to TRBJ2-7; 7 nucleotides match TRBD1. J lost 4 bases, V lost 10 bases, and 4 bases had no gene match. The CDR3 runs 11 residues. CDR1 is LGHDT, CDR2 YNNKEL, per germline (reference sequence). The CDR3 is CATRQGYEQYF. DNA of the CDR3: TGTGCCACACGACAGGGTTACGAGCAGTACTTC.

The chain carries TRBV15 and TRBJ2-3, with D unclear. Trimming removed 0 bases from V and 1 base from J, with 11 bases in between. The CDR3 spans 16 residues. CDR1 is LNHNV and CDR2 is YYDKDF in the germline V gene (reference sequence). The CDR3 reads CATSRDTAHRTDTQYF. Here the CDR3 DNA reads TGTGCCACCAGCAGAGATACGGCTCACCGCACAGATACGCAGTATTTT. The full variable domain, in which reference TRBV15 and TRBJ2-3 provide the parts outside the CDR3, is DAMVIQNPRYQVTQFGKPVTLSCSQTLNHNVMYWYQQKSSQAPKLLFHYYDKDFNNEADTPDNFQSRRPNTSFCFLDIRSPGLGDTAMYLCATSRDTAHRTDTQYFGPGTRLTVL.

This chain links TRBV6-5 with TRBJ1-4; D is undetermined. CDR3 size: 14 residues. CDR1 and CDR2 (germline): MNHEY, SVGAGI. Trimming removed 5 bases at V and 13 bases at J, with 20 bases between. The CDR3 protein is CASSPTREARGLFF. CDR3 nucleotide sequence: TGTGCCAGCAGTCCTACCCGGGAGGCTCGGGGACTGTTTTTT.

This rearrangement joins TRBV5-1 to TRBJ1-1, with 11 bases aligning to TRBD1. CDR1 SGHRS and CDR2 YFSETQ come from the germline V gene. The V segment lost 4 bases and the J segment 4 bases; nucleotides outside the gene matches: 3. This CDR3 comprises 14 residues. The CDR3 sequence: CASSPGTGGTEAFF. The DNA for the CDR3 is TGCGCCAGCAGCCCGGGGACAGGGGGCACTGAAGCTTTCTTT. The full variable domain, with the rest looked up from reference TRBV5-1 and TRBJ1-1, is KAGVTQTPRYLIKTRGQQVTLSCSPISGHRSVSWYQQTPGQGLQFLFEYFSETQRNKGNFPGRFSGRQFSNSRSEMNVSTLELGDSALYLCASSPGTGGTEAFFGQGTRLTVV.

The J gene is TRBJ1-5, the V gene TRBV11-3, with 8 bases that match TRBD1. The ends lost 7 bases at V and 2 bases at J; junction bases unmatched: 16. This CDR3 contains 18 residues. Germline V gene sequence: CDR1 SGHNT, CDR2 YENEEA. The CDR3 spells CASTYGTGSLSGNQPQHF. For the CDR3, the DNA is TGTGCCAGCACCTACGGGACAGGAAGTTTGTCAGGCAATCAGCCCCAGCATTTT.

This clone was found a few times. The rearrangement uses TRBV2 and TRBJ2-5; D tentatively reads TRBD1 or TRBD2 (5 bases each). CDR3 size: 14 residues. CDR1 is SNHLY, CDR2 FYNNEI, per germline. Trimming shortened V by 1 base and J by 10 bases, and 16 bases separated the two germline ends. The CDR3 loop reads CASSEERSAGSQYF. As DNA, the CDR3 is TGTGCCAGCAGTGAAGAGAGGTCGGCAGGGAGCCAGTACTTC.

J is TRBJ2-7 and V is TRBV29-1, with D perhaps given as TRBD1 or TRBD2 (5 bases each). CDR3 size: 14 residues. Germline lookup yields CDR1 SQVTM and CDR2 ANQGSEA. V lost 2 bases to trimming and J lost 1 base, with 12 bases between them. The CDR3 spells CSVESGTSSYEQYF. CDR3 DNA: TGCAGCGTTGAATCCGGGACCTCATCCTACGAGCAGTACTTC.

The chain uses TRBV7-2 and TRBJ2-1; weak D call: TRBD1 (6 bases). CDR3 size: 15 residues. The germline V and J ends were trimmed by 5 bases and 5 bases, with 16 bases remaining between them. Germline CDR1 and CDR2: SGHTA and FQGNSA. CDR3 in DNA: TGTGCCAGCAGCCCGGTAGGGGGTCAGGACAATGAGCAGTTCTTC. Translated: CASSPVGGQDNEQFF.

The V call is TRBV6-5, the J call TRBJ2-5; D remains ambiguous. This CDR3 comprises 15 residues. Germline V lookup: CDR1 MNHEY, CDR2 SVGAGI. Trimming took off 6 bases at V and 0 bases at J, with 14 bases between the two ends. The CDR3: CASSPTVADQETQYF. CDR3 nucleotides: TGTGCCAGCAGCCCAACCGTGGCGGACCAAGAGACCCAGTACTTC.

V gene TRBV10-2 combines with J gene TRBJ1-3; D is ambiguous. V was cut by 6 bases and J by 2 bases, with 14 bases left in between. The CDR3 runs to 15 residues. CDR1 is WSHSY, CDR2 SAAADI, per germline. CDR3 sequence: CASSLTAQTGNTIYF. The CDR3 DNA follows: TGCGCCAGCAGCCTTACAGCGCAAACTGGAAACACCATATATTTT.

V and J are TRBV7-3 and TRBJ2-1, with a possible D match to TRBD2 (5 bases). CDR3 size: 15 residues. Trimming stripped 3 bases from V and 3 bases from J, with 12 bases between. Per the germline V gene, CDR1 is SGHTA and CDR2 is FQGTGA. In nucleotides, the CDR3 is TGTGCCAGCAGCTTTAAGGACTCGCACTACAATGAGCAGTTCTTC. Its translation is CASSFKDSHYNEQFF.

This clone was observed a few times. This chain links TRBV14 with TRBJ1-6; D is unresolved. V was trimmed by 3 bases and J by 11 bases, leaving 11 bases between them. This CDR3 has 13 residues. In germline, CDR1 is SGHDN, CDR2 FVKESK. In DNA form, the CDR3 reads TGTGCCAGCAGCCAGCCCGGCGGGGCACCCCTCCACTTT. Amino acids: CASSQPGGAPLHF.

The V and J genes are TRBV4-2 and TRBJ2-3; the D gene is possibly TRBD1 (6 bases). The CDR3 length is 15 residues. The germline V gene has CDR1 LGHNA and CDR2 YNFKEQ. Trimming took off 0 bases at V and 4 bases at J, with 11 bases between the two ends. Here the CDR3 DNA reads TGTGCCAGCAGCCAAGACTCCAACAGGGCAGATACGCAGTATTTT. This translates into CASSQDSNRADTQYF.

The chain links TRBV7-3 to TRBJ1-1; 7 nucleotides agree with TRBD1. The CDR3 spans 14 residues. Germline assignment: CDR1 SGHTA and CDR2 FQGTGA. V gave up 5 bases and J gave up 4 bases; unmatched junction bases: 7. CDR3 DNA: TGTGCCAGCAGCGCCCAGGGGGGAGGCACTGAAGCTTTCTTT. It is translated as CASSAQGGGTEAFF. Based on the CDR3 plus reference TRBV7-3 and TRBJ1-1, the full variable domain is GAGVSQTPSNKVTEKGKYVELRCDPISGHTALYWYRQSLGQGPEFLIYFQGTGAADDSGLPNDRFFAVRPEGSVSTLKIQRTERGDSAVYLCASSAQGGGTEAFFGQGTRLTVV.

The V gene is TRBV7-3, the J gene TRBJ2-2; D may match TRBD1 or TRBD2 (5 bases each). The CDR3 runs to 16 residues. Germline-derived CDR1 and CDR2 are SGHTA and FQGTGA. V was pared by 5 bases and J by 1 base, with 14 bases between. CDR3 DNA: TGTGCCAGCAGCCGAACAGGACTTTGGAACACCGGGGAGCTGTTTTTT. It codes for CASSRTGLWNTGELFF. The full variable domain, its missing parts supplied by reference TRBV7-3 and TRBJ2-2, is GAGVSQTPSNKVTEKGKYVELRCDPISGHTALYWYRQSLGQGPEFLIYFQGTGAADDSGLPNDRFFAVRPEGSVSTLKIQRTERGDSAVYLCASSRTGLWNTGELFFGEGSRLTVL.

The genes are TRBV6-5 and TRBJ2-5, with 9 positions matching TRBD2. The J segment lost 3 bases and the V segment lost 1 base, leaving 6 bases of the junction unmatched. The V gene's germline CDR1 is MNHEY and CDR2 SVGAGI. This CDR3 region has 16 residues. The CDR3 DNA is TGTGCCAGCAGTTACTGGCTAGCGGGGAAGGAAGAGACCCAGTACTTC. Amino acid sequence: CASSYWLAGKEETQYF.